A selection of T cell receptor beta chains follows, all from one sample in a study of T cells in Graves' hyperthyroidism and ophthalmopathy. MiXCR, applied by TCRdb to the multiplex PCR reads, yields one record per CDR3 protein. In the table there are roughly 500,000 distinct CDR3 sequences, approximately 49% of which are singletons. Sequenced input: peripheral blood or thyroid tissue (not recorded which). The receptor source for this set is an adult woman with Graves' disease, either hyperthyroidism or ophthalmopathy (not recorded which). Each CDR3 is given with its conserved first and last residue. Each record gives: J gene, V gene, D gene, CDR3 protein. A D gene is named only where the DNA matches it firmly.

TRBJ1-2 TRBV4-1 NA CASSIQGGLYGYTF
TRBJ1-1 TRBV29-1 NA CSVEDGGNTEAFF
TRBJ2-7 TRBV7-6 NA CASSLQASDYEQYF
TRBJ2-7 TRBV6-1 NA CASRSPRDTYEQYF
TRBJ2-5 TRBV13 NA CASSGVPEETQYF
TRBJ1-5 TRBV10-3 TRBD1 CAISDDRGLGNQPQHF
TRBJ2-7 TRBV12-3/TRBV12-4 NA CASNLAGRGYEQYF
TRBJ1-2 TRBV5-1 TRBD1 CASSPVPGQTNYGYTF
TRBJ1-2 TRBV20-1 NA CSAHPAGSYGYTF
TRBJ1-1 TRBV29-1 NA CSVPDWTQEAFF
TRBJ1-1 TRBV7-9 NA CASSLLDTEAFF